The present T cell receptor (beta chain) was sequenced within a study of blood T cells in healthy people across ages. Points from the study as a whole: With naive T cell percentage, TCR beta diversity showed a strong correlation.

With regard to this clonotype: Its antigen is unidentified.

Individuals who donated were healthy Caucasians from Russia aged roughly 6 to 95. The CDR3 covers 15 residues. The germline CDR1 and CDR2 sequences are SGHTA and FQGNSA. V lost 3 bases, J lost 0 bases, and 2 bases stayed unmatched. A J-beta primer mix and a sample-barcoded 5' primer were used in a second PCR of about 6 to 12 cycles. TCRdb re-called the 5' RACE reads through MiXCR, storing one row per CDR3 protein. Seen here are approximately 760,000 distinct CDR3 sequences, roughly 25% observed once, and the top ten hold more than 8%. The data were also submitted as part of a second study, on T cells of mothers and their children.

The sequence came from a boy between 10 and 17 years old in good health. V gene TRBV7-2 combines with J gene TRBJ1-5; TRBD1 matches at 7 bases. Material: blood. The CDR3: CASSFGTVSNQPQHF. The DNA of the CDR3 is TGTGCCAGCAGCTTTGGGACAGTTAGCAATCAGCCCCAGCATTTT. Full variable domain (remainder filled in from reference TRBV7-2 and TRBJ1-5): GAGVSQSPSNKVTEKGKDVELRCDPISGHTALYWYRQSLGQGLEFLIYFQGNSAPDKSGLPSDRFSAERTGGSVSTLTIQRTQQEDSAVYLCASSFGTVSNQPQHFGDGTRLSIL.